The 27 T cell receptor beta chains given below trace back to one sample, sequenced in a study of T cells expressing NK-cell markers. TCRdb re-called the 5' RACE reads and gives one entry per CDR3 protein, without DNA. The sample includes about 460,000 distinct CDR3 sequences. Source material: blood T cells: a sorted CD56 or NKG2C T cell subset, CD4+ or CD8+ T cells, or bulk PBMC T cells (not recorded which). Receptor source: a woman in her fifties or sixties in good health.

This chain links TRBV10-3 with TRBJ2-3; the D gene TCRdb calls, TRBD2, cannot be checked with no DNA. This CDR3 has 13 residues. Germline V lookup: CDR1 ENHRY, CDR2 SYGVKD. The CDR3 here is CAITRTSGDTQYF.

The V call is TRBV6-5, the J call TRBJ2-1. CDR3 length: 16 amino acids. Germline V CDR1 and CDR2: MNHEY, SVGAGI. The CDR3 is CASSFPSGSSYNEQFF.

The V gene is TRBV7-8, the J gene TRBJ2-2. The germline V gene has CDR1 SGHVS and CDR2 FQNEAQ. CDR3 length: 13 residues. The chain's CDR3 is CAGSGNRPGELFF. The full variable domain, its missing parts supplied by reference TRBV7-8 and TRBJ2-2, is GAGVSQSPRYKVAKRGQDVALRCDPISGHVSLFWYQQALGQGPEFLTYFQNEAQLDKSGLPSDRFFAERPEGSVSTLKIQRTQQEDSAVYLCAGSGNRPGELFFGEGSRLTVL.

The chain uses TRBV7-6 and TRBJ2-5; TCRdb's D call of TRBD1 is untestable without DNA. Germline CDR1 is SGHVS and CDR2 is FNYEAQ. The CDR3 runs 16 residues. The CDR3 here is CASSLAIDRLQETQYF.

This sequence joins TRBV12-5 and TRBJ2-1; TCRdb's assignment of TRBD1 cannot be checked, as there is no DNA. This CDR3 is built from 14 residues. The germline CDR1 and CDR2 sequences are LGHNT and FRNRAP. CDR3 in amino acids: CASVGGSTYNEQFF.

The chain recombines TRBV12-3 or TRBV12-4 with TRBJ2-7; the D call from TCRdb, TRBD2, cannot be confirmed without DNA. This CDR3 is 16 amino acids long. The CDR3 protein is CASSLSLGEGSYEQYF.

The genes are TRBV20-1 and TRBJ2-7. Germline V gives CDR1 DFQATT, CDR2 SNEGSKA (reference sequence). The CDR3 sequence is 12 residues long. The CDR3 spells CRYRKAYHEQYF.

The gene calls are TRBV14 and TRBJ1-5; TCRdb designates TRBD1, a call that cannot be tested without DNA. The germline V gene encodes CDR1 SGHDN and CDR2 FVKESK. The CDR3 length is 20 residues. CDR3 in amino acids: CASSQDSAGTEKNSNQPQHF.

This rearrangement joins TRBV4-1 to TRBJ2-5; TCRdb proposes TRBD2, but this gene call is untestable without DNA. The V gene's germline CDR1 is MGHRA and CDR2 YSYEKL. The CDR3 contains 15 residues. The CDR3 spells CASSRGLAGVETQYF.

CDR3 amino acids: CASSADLRTDTQYF. The chain joins TRBV7-6 to TRBJ2-3. Germline lookup yields CDR1 SGHVS and CDR2 FNYEAQ. The CDR3 is made up of 14 amino acids. The entire variable domain, with the rest obtained from reference TRBV7-6 and TRBJ2-3, is as follows: GAGVSQSPRYKVTKRGQDVALRCDPISGHVSLYWYRQALGQGPEFLTYFNYEAQQDKSGLPNDRFSAERPEGSISTLTIQRTEQRDSAMYRCASSADLRTDTQYFGPGTRLTVL.

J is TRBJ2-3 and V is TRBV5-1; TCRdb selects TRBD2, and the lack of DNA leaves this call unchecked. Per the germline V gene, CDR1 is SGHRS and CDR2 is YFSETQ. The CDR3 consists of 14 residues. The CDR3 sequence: CASSPGAGGPTQYF.

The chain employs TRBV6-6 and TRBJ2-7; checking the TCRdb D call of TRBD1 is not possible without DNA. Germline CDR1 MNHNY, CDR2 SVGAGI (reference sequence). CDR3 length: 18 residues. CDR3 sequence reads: CASSHQRPGGLNSYEQYF.

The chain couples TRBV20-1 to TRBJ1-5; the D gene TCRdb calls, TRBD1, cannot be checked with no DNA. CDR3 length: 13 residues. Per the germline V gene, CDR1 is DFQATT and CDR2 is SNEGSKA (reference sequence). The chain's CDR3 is CSATTQGNQPQHF.

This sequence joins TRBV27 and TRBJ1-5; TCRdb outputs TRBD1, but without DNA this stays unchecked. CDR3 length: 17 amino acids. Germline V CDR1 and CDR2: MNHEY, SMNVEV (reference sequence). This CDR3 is CASSLGTGQGAVQPQHF.

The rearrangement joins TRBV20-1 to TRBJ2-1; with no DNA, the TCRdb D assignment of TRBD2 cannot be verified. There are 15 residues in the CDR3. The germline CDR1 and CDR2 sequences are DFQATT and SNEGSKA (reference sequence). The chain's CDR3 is CSASWGLAGGVEQFF.

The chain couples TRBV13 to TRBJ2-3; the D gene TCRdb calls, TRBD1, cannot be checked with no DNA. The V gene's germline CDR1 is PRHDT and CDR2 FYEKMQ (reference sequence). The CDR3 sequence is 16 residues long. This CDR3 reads CASSPRTTRSTDTQYF.

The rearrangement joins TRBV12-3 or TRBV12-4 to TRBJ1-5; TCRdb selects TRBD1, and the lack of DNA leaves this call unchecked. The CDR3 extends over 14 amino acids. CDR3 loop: CASSLQGQGQPQHF.

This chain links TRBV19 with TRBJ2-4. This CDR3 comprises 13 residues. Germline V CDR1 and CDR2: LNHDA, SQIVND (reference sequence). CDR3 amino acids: CASSILGLDIQYF.

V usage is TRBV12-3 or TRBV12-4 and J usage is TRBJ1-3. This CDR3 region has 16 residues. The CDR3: CASSFLVGSPGNTIYF.

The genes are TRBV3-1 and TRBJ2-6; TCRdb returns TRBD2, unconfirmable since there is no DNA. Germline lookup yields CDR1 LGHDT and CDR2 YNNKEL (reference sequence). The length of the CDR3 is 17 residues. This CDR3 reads CASSPGLAGAGANVLTF. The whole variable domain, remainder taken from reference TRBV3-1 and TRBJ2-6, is DTAVSQTPKYLVTQMGNDKSIKCEQNLGHDTMYWYKQDSKKFLKIMFSYNNKELIINETVPNRFSPKSPDKAHLNLHINSLELGDSAVYFCASSPGLAGAGANVLTFGAGSRLTVL.

The CDR3 sequence is CAWSVQGTENTIYF. The chain joins TRBV30 to TRBJ1-3. Germline V gene lookup returns CDR1 GTSNPN and CDR2 SVGIG (reference sequence). The CDR3 has 14 residues.

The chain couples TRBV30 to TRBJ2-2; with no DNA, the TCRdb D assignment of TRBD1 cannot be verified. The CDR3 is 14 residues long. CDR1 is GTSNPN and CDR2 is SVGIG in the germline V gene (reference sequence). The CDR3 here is CAWSQGGARWELFF. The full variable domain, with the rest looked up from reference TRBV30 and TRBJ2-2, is SQTIHQWPATLVQPVGSPLSLECTVEGTSNPNLYWYRQAAGRGLQLLFYSVGIGQISSEVPQNLSASRPQDRQFILSSKKLLLSDSGFYLCAWSQGGARWELFFGEGSRLTVL.

The CDR3 loop is CSASPHTGGGTDTQYF. The chain carries TRBV20-1 and TRBJ2-3; TCRdb's assignment of TRBD1 cannot be checked, as there is no DNA. CDR1 is DFQATT and CDR2 is SNEGSKA in the germline V gene (reference sequence). CDR3 length equals 16 residues.

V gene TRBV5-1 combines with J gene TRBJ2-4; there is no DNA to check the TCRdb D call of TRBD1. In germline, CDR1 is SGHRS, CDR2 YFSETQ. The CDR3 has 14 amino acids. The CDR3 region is CASSLRAGTDIQYF.

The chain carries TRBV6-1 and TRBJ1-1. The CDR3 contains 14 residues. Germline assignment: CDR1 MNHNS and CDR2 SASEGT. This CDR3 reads CASSEQHLVTEAFF.

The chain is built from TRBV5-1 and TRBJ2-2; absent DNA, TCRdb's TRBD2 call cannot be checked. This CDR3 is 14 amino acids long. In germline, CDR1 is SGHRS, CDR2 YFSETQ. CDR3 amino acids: CASSFGGPIGELFF.

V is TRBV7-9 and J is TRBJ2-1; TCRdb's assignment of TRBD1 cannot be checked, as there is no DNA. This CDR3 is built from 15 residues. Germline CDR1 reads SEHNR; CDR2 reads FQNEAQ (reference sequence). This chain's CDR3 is CASSRRQGVGNEQFF.